The following is a T cell receptor (beta chain) sequence with its context. This clonotype appeared a few times. It lacks a known antigen. Relative to the germline gene, one junction end is altered; a read error may explain this. Graves' hyperthyroidism was defined as stable when no progression to ophthalmopathy occurred over 18 months of follow-up. Hyperthyroidism patients were newly diagnosed, with disease duration under 2 months, and aged 18 to 65 years. Exclusion was applied to patients with uncontrolled infections, other autoimmune diseases, pregnancy or lactation. Clinical symptoms, serum thyroxine and TRAb, thyroid ultrasound, and orbital computed tomography formed the basis for the diagnoses. Ficoll-Paque density gradient centrifugation was used to isolate PBMCs from 10 ml of fresh peripheral blood. Total RNA was extracted with Trizol reagent, and quality was checked on an Agilent 2100 Bioanalyzer.

The sample originates from a study of T cells in Graves' hyperthyroidism and ophthalmopathy (dated by TCRdb to between 2017 and 2020). In terms of the full investigation: Peripheral blood samples were taken at initial diagnosis, before any treatment was given. A discovery cohort of roughly 100 patients, roughly 40 with Graves' ophthalmopathy and about 58 with stable Graves' hyperthyroidism, was used to find distinguishing TCR V-J signatures. After blood sampling, hyperthyroidism patients were treated with methimazole at a starting dose of 30 mg daily, and ophthalmopathy patients were treated with high-dose intravenous methylprednisolone. The approximately 100 discovery patients were randomly divided into training and test sets at a 7:3 ratio. The paper reports TCR Vbeta CDR3 sequencing of some 140 peripheral blood samples: under 45 ophthalmopathy, over 70 hyperthyroidism and around 17 progressor patients. In addition, the study compared T-cell repertoires in thyroid tissue and in blood from roughly 6 Graves' hyperthyroidism patients. Whether ophthalmopathy could be predicted prospectively was tested in an independent validation cohort made up of under 20 hyperthyroidism patients plus 17 patients who later progressed to ophthalmopathy. Results the study describes overall, beyond this receptor: Sample size was not statistically predetermined, and investigators were not blinded to group allocation. Most expanded thyroid clonotypes (frequency above 0.001) were also found in blood, which suggests that blood repertoires may mirror thyroid immune responses. In validation, the model predicted progression to ophthalmopathy with around 71% sensitivity and approximately 78% specificity, a median of approximately 6.5 months before onset. Ophthalmopathy was separated from stable hyperthyroidism by a 13 V-J signature model, with around 90% sensitivity and 81% to 82% specificity obtained in cross-validation and 80%/75% obtained in testing.

Amplification of TCR beta CDR3 regions was carried out from RNA transcripts. For the first round of RT-PCR on the TCR CDR3, the HTBI primer set was used together with the Qiagen OneStep RT-PCR kit. Libraries were constructed in a second round of multiplex PCR, after which size selection and purification were carried out. The libraries were sequenced on an Illumina HiSeq2000 using paired-end 100 bp reads. In the source study's methods: SOAPnuke was used to process the raw data, throwing out any read that contained adapters or uncalled bases, had a mean Phred below 15, or lacked an exact constant-primer or identifier match. High-quality paired reads were merged using COPE v1.2.5, and each unique nucleotide sequence was defined as a clonotype. Clonotypes were aligned to IMGT TRBV, TRBD and TRBJ reference segments using MiTCR v1.1. The analysis included only V-J combinations with a frequency above 0.0001, which together covered 99.2% of the repertoires. The TCS score was defined as the ratio of F50 (clonal expansion) to E x V (chaos), calculated using BLOSUM62-based TCRdist between CDR3 peptides within each V-J. Welch's t-statistics and random forest reduced 514 V-J features to roughly 13, which were used in a naive Bayes classifier (R e1071). TCRdb applied fastp at Q25 and MiXCR to the public reads, then kept only in-frame beta chains. Rows matching on CDR3 protein sequence are summarized as one entry with the most common DNA and genes. For this entry, the V and J calls and clone size follow TCRdb and not the study's own pipeline. Across this sample there are approximately 410,000 distinct CDR3 sequences, with roughly 13% seen only once. The ten largest clones take up 5.3% of the sample.

The CDR3 runs 14 residues from the cysteine to the phenylalanine. The entry retains the CDR3 DNA only, 42 bases that are in frame from base 1. As encoded in the germline V gene (reference sequence), CDR1 is DFQATT while CDR2 is SNEGSKA. This sequence uses TRBV20-1 and TRBJ2-7, and 14 bases in between align with TRBD2. Sequencing was done on a sample of blood. The sequence derives from a woman between 18 and 29 years old with Graves' hyperthyroidism. For the CDR3, the sequence is CSAGLAGGNYGQYF. The DNA reads TGCAGTGCCGGACTAGCGGGAGGTAACTACGGGCAGTACTTC.